A selection of T cell receptor beta chains follows, all from one sample in a study of immune cell composition in non-small cell lung cancer. Assay: immunoSEQ multiplex PCR; the TCRdb copy retains only in-frame clones and omits some. Among 3,000 to 3,500 clones, over 60% were seen once, and the ten largest hold roughly 13%. Specimen: non-adjacent lung tissue. The source is a human donor with non-small cell lung cancer. The donor label of this sample is uncertain. The CDR3 runs from the conserved cysteine through the conserved F or W. D genes are given only for firm matches. The size of a clone is reported for some rows only, either as once, few or many, or as a class for expanded clones.

v_call	cdr3_length	clone_size	d_call	j_call	cdr3_nt	cdr3_aa
TRBV29-1	14	once	TRBD1	TRBJ1-1	TGCAGCGTTGTCCTGGACAGGGAATACACTGAAGCTTTCTTT	CSVVLDREYTEAFF
TRBV5-1	13	.	.	TRBJ1-1	TGCGCCAGCAGAAACACCGGGGGGACTGAAGCTTTCTTT	CASRNTGGTEAFF
TRBV9	14	.	.	TRBJ1-5	TGTGCCAGCAGCGTAGGGCAGGTTAATCAGCCCCAGCATTTT	CASSVGQVNQPQHF
TRBV11-2	18	.	TRBD2	TRBJ2-3	TGTGCCAGCAGCTTACTTGGACTAGCGGGAGGGAGTACAGATACGCAGTATTTT	CASSLLGLAGGSTDTQYF
TRBV19	14	once	TRBD1	TRBJ1-1	TGTGCCAGTAAGACAGACAGGGCGAGGCCTGAAGCTTTCTTT	CASKTDRARPEAFF
TRBV28	13	.	.	TRBJ2-7	TGTGCCAGCAGTAGCGGAGGGCCGCCCGAGCAGTACTTC	CASSSGGPPEQYF
TRBV5-1	18	.	TRBD1	TRBJ2-2	TGCGCCAGCAGCTTGGTTTTTCAGGGGGCGCCGAACACCGGGGAGCTGTTTTTT	CASSLVFQGAPNTGELFF
TRBV7-9	18	.	.	TRBJ2-1	TGTGCCAGCAGCTTAGGGACCTCTCAGCGGACCTCCTACAATGAGCAGTTCTTC	CASSLGTSQRTSYNEQFF
TRBV6-6	15	once	.	TRBJ2-5	TGTGCCAGCAGTTACGACAGCGGGCTTGGCGAGACCCAGTACTTC	CASSYDSGLGETQYF
TRBV19	15	.	.	TRBJ2-3	TGTGCCAGTAGTTTTGGACAGCTTGGCACAGATACGCAGTATTTT	CASSFGQLGTDTQYF
TRBV28	14	few	.	TRBJ2-7	TGTGCCAGCACCCCGGACGGGAGGAGGGGGGAGCAGTACTTC	CASTPDGRRGEQYF
TRBV7-2	16	few	.	TRBJ1-1	TGTGCCAGCAGCTTAGATAGCAGGGCTTTGAACACTGAAGCTTTCTTT	CASSLDSRALNTEAFF
TRBV5-1	18	.	TRBD2	TRBJ2-1	TGCGCCAGCAGCTTGGCCACTAGCGGGAGTATAGGCTACAATGAGCAGTTCTTC	CASSLATSGSIGYNEQFF
TRBV4-3	16	.	TRBD2	TRBJ2-1	TGCGCCAGCAGCCGCCGGGGCGGGAGATCTCGCTATGAGCAGTTCTTC	CASSRRGGRSRYEQFF
TRBV18	14	.	.	TRBJ2-1	TGTGCCAGCTCATCGCCAGGGGGGTTCAATGAGCAGTTCTTC	CASSSPGGFNEQFF
TRBV5-6	15	.	TRBD1	TRBJ2-5	TGTGCCAGCAGCCCTTATGGACAGGGGCGAAAGACCCAGTACTTC	CASSPYGQGRKTQYF
TRBV5-1	14	.	.	TRBJ2-7	TGCGCCAGCAGTCCAAGTCCCAGCTCCTACGAGCAGTACTTC	CASSPSPSSYEQYF
TRBV19	14	large	TRBD1	TRBJ2-1	TGTGCCAGTAAAGGGGACAGGTTTTACAATGAGCAGTTCTTC	CASKGDRFYNEQFF
TRBV19	13	few	.	TRBJ2-2	TGTGCCAGTAGTTCACAGGGTTCCGGGGAGCTGTTTTTT	CASSSQGSGELFF
TRBV27	17	.	TRBD1	TRBJ1-5	TGTGCCAGCAGCGGTCCACCGGGACAGATATTTGGTCAGCCCCAGCATTTT	CASSGPPGQIFGQPQHF
TRBV7-9	15	.	TRBD2	TRBJ2-5	TGTGCCAGCAGCTTACCGAGCGGGAGTGGTGAGACCCAGTACTTC	CASSLPSGSGETQYF
TRBV18	17	few	TRBD1	TRBJ1-3	TGTGCCAGCTCACCTCGGACAGGGGACCACTCTGGAAACACCATATATTTT	CASSPRTGDHSGNTIYF
TRBV7-9	15	.	TRBD2	TRBJ2-1	TGTGCCAGCAGCTTAGGGGCGGGAGGGATGGATGAGCAGTTCTTC	CASSLGAGGMDEQFF
TRBV7-8	13	.	.	TRBJ2-5	TGTGCCAGCAGCTTAGCATCACAAGAGACCCAGTACTTC	CASSLASQETQYF
TRBV5-4	16	.	.	TRBJ2-5	TGTGCCAGCAGCTTGGTGTCGGCGGGCCCCCAAGAGACCCAGTACTTC	CASSLVSAGPQETQYF
TRBV10-3	14	few	.	TRBJ2-1	TGTGCCATCACCGCCGGGCGCGAGGGCAATGAGCAGTTCTTC	CAITAGREGNEQFF
TRBV7-4	19	.	TRBD1	TRBJ1-5	TGTGCCAGCAGCTTTTTCGGGGACAGGGGGCTTGTGAGCAATCAGCCCCAGCATTTT	CASSFFGDRGLVSNQPQHF
TRBV5-5	14	.	TRBD1	TRBJ1-2	TGTGCCAGCAGCTTGGGGACAGGAAATTATGGCTACACCTTC	CASSLGTGNYGYTF
TRBV28	13	.	.	TRBJ2-7	TGTGCCAGCAAAATAGACAGCTCCTACGAGCAGTACTTC	CASKIDSSYEQYF
TRBV7-8	11	.	.	TRBJ2-1	TGTGCCAGCAGCGAGCAGGGTGAGCAGTTCTTC	CASSEQGEQFF
TRBV25-1	15	few	TRBD2	TRBJ2-7	TGTGCCAGCAGTGGTCTAGCGGGAGGGATCTACGAGCAGTACTTC	CASSGLAGGIYEQYF
TRBV9	15	few	.	TRBJ2-1	TGTGCCAGCAGCACCCAGGGGCAGTGGTACAATGAGCAGTTCTTC	CASSTQGQWYNEQFF
TRBV28	16	.	TRBD1	TRBJ2-3	TGTGCCAGCAGTACCCGGACAGGGGGAATCACAGATACGCAGTATTTT	CASSTRTGGITDTQYF
TRBV2	15	.	.	TRBJ2-2	TGTGCCAGCAGTGGAAAGGAGCGGAGGACCGGGGAGCTGTTTTTT	CASSGKERRTGELFF
TRBV28	17	.	.	TRBJ2-5	TGTGCCAGCAGTTTTTTCGGACAGGGAGGGGGTCAAGAGACCCAGTACTTC	CASSFFGQGGGQETQYF
TRBV19	15	.	.	TRBJ1-5	TGTGCCAGTAGTGCAAAAGGGGGTGGCAATCAGCCCCAGCATTTT	CASSAKGGGNQPQHF
TRBV2	14	.	TRBD2	TRBJ2-3	TGTGCCAGCACTGGCGGGAGGCCTACAGATACGCAGTATTTT	CASTGGRPTDTQYF
TRBV2	13	.	.	TRBJ1-2	TGTGCCAGCAGAGGACCGGGAACCTGGGGCTACACCTTC	CASRGPGTWGYTF
TRBV18	17	.	TRBD1	TRBJ1-3	TGTGCCAGCTCACCGAACAGGGGAATCCGCTCTGGAAACACCATATATTTT	CASSPNRGIRSGNTIYF
TRBV19	15	.	.	TRBJ2-7	TGTGCCAGTAGTATTTCGTCAGCGGACTCCTACGAGCAGTACTTC	CASSISSADSYEQYF
TRBV5-1	16	once	TRBD2	TRBJ2-1	TGCGCCAGCAGCTTGGGCGGCGGGAGCTCCTACAATGAGCAGTTCTTC	CASSLGGGSSYNEQFF
TRBV28	14	.	.	TRBJ1-1	TGTGCCAGCAGTTTATTCCAGGGGAACACTGAAGCTTTCTTT	CASSLFQGNTEAFF
TRBV6-9	15	.	.	TRBJ1-5	TGTGCCAGCAGCCGGACAGAGGGCGGCAATCAGCCCCAGCATTTT	CASSRTEGGNQPQHF
TRBV7-9	15	.	.	TRBJ2-7	TGTGCCAGCAGCAATGCCGGGACACCCTCCTACGAGCAGTACTTC	CASSNAGTPSYEQYF
TRBV28	14	once	.	TRBJ1-5	TGTGCCAGCACCCCAGCAAGCAGGAATCAGCCCCAGCATTTT	CASTPASRNQPQHF
TRBV7-2	14	.	TRBD1	TRBJ2-5	TGTGCCAGCAGCCCCGGGACAGGGGGTCGAGGCCAGTACTTC	CASSPGTGGRGQYF
TRBV6-6	12	few	.	TRBJ2-1	TGTGCCAGCGGGAGTACCTACAATGAGCAGTTCTTC	CASGSTYNEQFF
TRBV18	16	.	TRBD2	TRBJ2-2	TGTGCCAGCTCCCTCGGGACTAGCGGGCTCACCGGGGAGCTGTTTTTT	CASSLGTSGLTGELFF
TRBV28	16	.	.	TRBJ1-2	TGTGCCAGCAGTTCTCCCGGTGTGGGGGCCGTTAGCGGCTACACCTTC	CASSSPGVGAVSGYTF
TRBV29-1	12	.	TRBD2	TRBJ2-7	TGCAGCGCGACTAGCAGCTCCTACGAGCAGTACTTC	CSATSSSYEQYF
TRBV9	15	.	TRBD1	TRBJ2-2	TGTGCCAGCAGCGTAGAGACAGGGTGGGCCGGGGAGCTGTTTTTT	CASSVETGWAGELFF
TRBV7-9	17	.	.	TRBJ2-1	TGTGCCAGCAGCTTATCGGGCCAGGCGGGTGGATACAATGAGCAGTTCTTC	CASSLSGQAGGYNEQFF
TRBV10-3	16	.	TRBD1	TRBJ1-1	TGTGCCATCAGTGACCCCCCCAGGGGGGCTGGAACTGAAGCTTTCTTT	CAISDPPRGAGTEAFF